This T cell receptor beta chain was identified during a study of PD-1 blockade in mismatch repair-deficient tumors. V dropped 5 bases and J dropped 6; count of bases not matched to a gene: 6. CDR1 and CDR2 (germline): WSHSY, SAAADI. The CDR3 is 13 residues long. All patients were mismatch repair deficient, assessed by either PCR or immunohistochemistry. TCRs were sequenced from a few patients responding to pembrolizumab. Libraries were prepared by immunoSEQ multiplex PCR; TCRdb keeps only in-frame clonotypes and omits some of them. The data show under 150,000 clones, more than 70% seen once. The TCR comes from an adult with mismatch repair-deficient cancer. The starting material was peripheral blood, obtained roughly 70 weeks after starting pembrolizumab. This chain connects TRBV10-2 to TRBJ1-2; TRBD1 agrees at 7 bases. The chain's CDR3 is CASSQGQGDGYTF. CDR3 coding DNA: TGCGCCAGCAGTCAGGGCCAGGGGGATGGCTACACCTTC.